The 7 T cell receptor beta chains below were found in one sample sequenced in a study of blood T cell repertoires in COVID-19. The assay was immunoSEQ multiplex PCR, and TCRdb's table has in-frame clones only and misses some. Of roughly 430,000 clones listed, around nine tenths are singletons. Input material: PBMCs or T cells enriched from blood (not recorded which). Every receptor here comes from a woman aged 18 to 35 who had been exposed to COVID-19.

The chain is built from TRBV10-1 and TRBJ2-3; no definite D call. V was shortened by 2 bases and J by 6 bases, with 6 bases between the two germline ends. Germline V gene data show CDR1 as WNHNN and CDR2 as SYGVQD (reference sequence). The CDR3 runs to 12 residues. This CDR3 reads CASSEIRDTQYF. The DNA of the CDR3 is TGCGCCAGCAGTGAGATCCGGGATACGCAGTATTTT.

The gene calls are TRBV2 and TRBJ2-7, with 15 bases lining up with TRBD2. This CDR3 is 17 amino acids long. CDR1 is SNHLY, CDR2 FYNNEI, per germline. Germline trimming cut 0 bases from V and 11 bases from J; bases unmatched to any gene: 11. This chain's CDR3 is CASSEALAGLAGGLEYF. As DNA, the CDR3 is TGTGCCAGCAGTGAAGCACTAGCCGGACTAGCGGGAGGGCTAGAGTACTTC.

The chain has TRBV13 and TRBJ2-3; D possibly corresponds to TRBD2 (5 bases). The V end lost 6 bases, the J end lost 3 bases, and 13 bases lay between the germline ends. There are 14 residues in the CDR3. Germline assignment: CDR1 PRHDT and CDR2 FYEKMQ (reference sequence). The CDR3 DNA sequence: TGTGCCAGCAGGCGCGGCGGGCCAACAGATACGCAGTATTTT. It encodes CASRRGGPTDTQYF.

This chain connects TRBV11-2 to TRBJ1-2, with TRBD1 identical over 9 bases. From germline, CDR1 is SGHAT and CDR2 FQNNGV. With 5 bases clipped from V and 8 bases from J, the junction kept 6 bases outside the gene matches. This CDR3 contains 13 residues. CDR3 bases: TGTGCCAGCAGCCGAGACAGGGGGGAAGGCTACACCTTC. Encoded protein: CASSRDRGEGYTF. Full variable domain (outside the CDR3, taken from reference TRBV11-2 and TRBJ1-2): EAGVAQSPRYKIIEKRQSVAFWCNPISGHATLYWYQQILGQGPKLLIQFQNNGVVDDSQLPKDRFSAERLKGVDSTLKIQPAKLEDSAVYLCASSRDRGEGYTFGSGTRLTVV.

The chain carries TRBV7-2 and TRBJ1-5, with D hard to call. CDR3 size: 15 residues. Trimming stripped 4 bases from V and 1 base from J, with 11 bases between. The germline V gene has CDR1 SGHTA and CDR2 FQGNSA. The CDR3 here is CASSSGRGSNQPQHF. CDR3 nucleotides: TGTGCCAGCAGCTCCGGCCGGGGAAGCAATCAGCCCCAGCATTTT.

This clone has a single count. The V call is TRBV14, the J call TRBJ1-1, with a possible D match to TRBD1 (5 bases). V lost 3 bases and J lost 4, with 15 bases in between. CDR1 is SGHDN and CDR2 is FVKESK in the germline V gene. The CDR3 is made up of 15 amino acids. The CDR3 region has the DNA TGTGCCAGCAGCCAGGGATGGGGCTCTCCCACTGAAGCTTTCTTT. Its protein is CASSQGWGSPTEAFF.

The rearrangement joins TRBV9 to TRBJ2-1, with a weak D call TRBD2 (6 bases). This CDR3 region has 13 residues. V shed 2 bases and J shed 7 bases, with 10 bases lying between them. Germline CDR1 and CDR2: SGDLS and YYNGEE. The CDR3 sequence: CASSVLAKNEQFF. Written as DNA, the CDR3 is TGTGCCAGCAGCGTCCTAGCGAAAAATGAGCAGTTCTTC.